The 21 T cell receptor beta chains reported below all come from one sample, sequenced in a study of T-cell reconstitution after alpha-beta-depleted transplantation in children. The TCRbeta library was prepared with unique molecular identifiers. TCRdb recomputed calls from the PCR reads with MiXCR, one row per CDR3 protein. This sample has 200,000 to 250,000 distinct CDR3 sequences, with approximately 10% found just once. The specimen was PBMCs, collected before TCRalphabeta/CD19-depleted stem cell transplant. The receptor source for this set is a child less than two years old with acute myeloid leukemia, due to receive a stem cell transplant.

The chain combines TRBV5-1 with TRBJ2-7; 7 nucleotides agree with TRBD1. V was pared by 4 bases and J by 3 bases, with 10 bases of the junction left unmatched. Germline V gene sequence: CDR1 SGHRS, CDR2 YFSETQ. The CDR3 runs 15 residues. The CDR3 protein is CASSPRTTGNYEQYF. CDR3 DNA sequence: TGCGCCAGCAGCCCGAGAACGACAGGGAACTACGAGCAGTACTTC.

This clonotype has a count of ten or more. This chain uses TRBV20-1 with TRBJ2-3; 7 positions match TRBD2. The CDR3 is made up of 16 amino acids. Trimming took 4 bases from V and 6 from J; bases not matched to a gene: 16. Germline V gene sequence: CDR1 DFQATT, CDR2 SNEGSKA (reference sequence). Here the CDR3 DNA reads TGCAGTGCTACCCGCCGGGTTAGCGGGTTCACGGATACGCAGTATTTT. Its protein is CSATRRVSGFTDTQYF.

CDR3 amino acids: CASSPETGVYGYTF. CDR3 in DNA: TGTGCCAGCTCACCCGAGACAGGCGTCTATGGCTACACCTTC. This chain connects TRBV18 to TRBJ1-2; D may be TRBD1 (6 bases). Germline V gene sequence: CDR1 KGHSH, CDR2 LQKENI. V was pared by 3 bases and J by 4 bases, with 12 bases between. The CDR3 contains 14 residues.

This clonotype was detected many times. The chain has TRBV25-1 and TRBJ2-5; 7 bases align to TRBD1. CDR1 MGHDK and CDR2 SYGVNS come from the germline V gene. With V trimmed by 3 bases and J by 5 bases, 3 bases remained unmatched. CDR3 size: 13 residues. CDR3 coding DNA: TGTGCCAGCAGTGACCAGGGGGTCGAGACCCAGTACTTC. Translated, it gives CASSDQGVETQYF.

This clonotype came up a few times. CDR3 nucleotides: TGTGCCAGCAGTTTCCTTGGGCCCCCGGATCTGCATTTT. This gives the protein CASSFLGPPDLHF. The chain couples TRBV27 to TRBJ1-5; D ambiguous. Germline V CDR1 and CDR2: MNHEY, SMNVEV (reference sequence). CDR3 length: 13 residues. Trimming shortened V by 3 bases and J by 15 bases, and 18 bases separated the two germline ends.

This clonotype has only a few counts. The gene calls are TRBV5-5 and TRBJ2-4; the D gene could be TRBD1 or TRBD2 (5 bases each). This CDR3 has 17 amino acids. Trimming removed 4 bases from V and 0 bases from J, with 17 bases in between. CDR1 and CDR2 from the germline V gene are SGHKS and YYEKEE (reference sequence). CDR3 sequence (DNA): TGTGCCAGCAGCCCGGGGTCTAGGGGCTTAGCCAAAAACATTCAGTACTTC. Protein sequence: CASSPGSRGLAKNIQYF.

This clonotype was recorded many times. The rearrangement uses TRBV11-2 and TRBJ2-7; D is undetermined. This CDR3 has 12 residues. Germline lookup yields CDR1 SGHAT and CDR2 FQNNGV. Trimming removed 2 bases from V and 2 bases from J, with 4 bases in between. The CDR3 spells CASSLTPYEQYF. The CDR3, as DNA: TGTGCCAGCAGCTTAACCCCCTACGAGCAGTACTTC.

Of note for this clonotype: This sequence may be a read error, since a much larger clone differs from it by one base. V is TRBV30 and J is TRBJ1-3; possible D gene TRBD1, 6 bases. Trimming took off 4 bases at V and 0 bases at J, with 13 bases between the two ends. The germline gives CDR1 GTSNPN, CDR2 SVGIG (reference sequence). CDR3 length: 15 amino acids. Here the CDR3 reads CAWTPGTCSGNTIYF. The CDR3 nucleotides are TGTGCCTGGACGCCCGGGACATGCTCTGGAAACACCATATATTTT. The variable domain in full, with the rest retrieved from reference TRBV30 and TRBJ1-3, is SQTIHQWPATLVQPVGSPLSLECTVEGTSNPNLYWYRQAAGRGLQLLFYSVGIGQISSEVPQNLSASRPQDRQFILSSKKLLLSDSGFYLCAWTPGTCSGNTIYFGEGSWLTVV.

This clonotype was detected ten times or more. V usage is TRBV5-1 and J usage is TRBJ2-3, with D hard to call. Trimming left V 0 bases short and J 6 bases short, with 11 bases between. The CDR3 has 14 residues. Per germline, CDR1 SGHRS and CDR2 YFSETQ. The DNA for the CDR3 is TGCGCCAGCAGCTTGGCCCCCCCTCGGGATACGCAGTATTTT. Its protein product is CASSLAPPRDTQYF.

This clonotype appeared many times. This chain links TRBV10-3 with TRBJ2-7; a possible D gene is TRBD1 (6 bases). Between the trimmed V and J ends, which lost 6 bases and 3 bases, there was a span of 9 bases. The CDR3 is 12 amino acids. CDR1 and CDR2 (germline): ENHRY, SYGVKD. Here the CDR3 reads CAISAQGYEQYF. CDR3 DNA sequence: TGTGCCATCAGCGCACAGGGCTACGAGCAGTACTTC.

With respect to this clonotype: A read error may explain this, as a much larger clone is one base away. The chain carries TRBV20-1 and TRBJ2-6, with D perhaps assigned TRBD1 or TRBD2 (5 bases each). This CDR3 spans 14 amino acids. Germline V gives CDR1 DFQATT, CDR2 SNEGSKA (reference sequence). The CDR3 is CSARLDSGANVPTF. CDR3 bases: TGCAGTGCTAGATTGGACTCTGGGGCCAACGTCCCGACTTTC.

This clonotype was picked up many times. The chain has TRBV12-3 or TRBV12-4 and TRBJ2-5, with 7 bases fitting TRBD2. The junction had 4 bases not matched to a gene; V was cut back by 5 bases and J by 1 base. The CDR3 extends over 14 amino acids. The CDR3: CASSPTSPQETQYF. CDR3 DNA sequence: TGTGCCAGCAGTCCGACTAGCCCCCAAGAGACCCAGTACTTC.

There are many counts of this clonotype. The chain couples TRBV3-1 to TRBJ2-1; D unclear. The CDR3 length is 13 residues. The V gene lost 1 base and the J gene lost 9 bases, with 10 bases spanning the gap. Looked up from germline, CDR1 is LGHDT and CDR2 is YNNKEL (reference sequence). The CDR3: CASSQVRLVEQFF. CDR3 bases: TGTGCCAGCAGCCAAGTTCGGCTGGTTGAGCAGTTCTTC.

The chain joins TRBV4-2 to TRBJ2-5, with D unclear. The CDR3 extends over 13 amino acids. In germline, CDR1 is LGHNA, CDR2 YNFKEQ. The V gene lost 0 bases and the J gene lost 8 bases, with 10 bases spanning the gap. CDR3 in DNA: TGTGCCAGCAGCCAAGACAGGTCCCGCACCCAGTACTTC. It translates to CASSQDRSRTQYF.

This clonotype was detected many times. The chain couples TRBV4-2 to TRBJ1-2; D may be TRBD1 (6 bases). CDR3 length: 15 amino acids. The V end was cut by 0 bases, the J end by 2 bases, with 10 bases between. From germline, CDR1 is LGHNA and CDR2 YNFKEQ. The CDR3 sequence is CASSQERGANYGYTF. CDR3 bases: TGTGCCAGCAGCCAAGAGCGGGGGGCAAACTATGGCTACACCTTC.

This clonotype occurred many times. This chain uses TRBV20-1 with TRBJ2-1, with 8 bases matching TRBD2. The length of the CDR3 is 15 residues. The junction had 6 bases not matched to a gene; V was cut back by 3 bases and J by 2 bases. From germline, CDR1 is DFQATT and CDR2 SNEGSKA (reference sequence). CDR3 coding DNA: TGCAGTGCTAGGGTAGCGGGATTCACCTACAATGAGCAGTTCTTC. Amino acids: CSARVAGFTYNEQFF.

This clonotype was detected ten times or more. The chain joins TRBV10-3 to TRBJ1-1; D gene ambiguous. V was clipped by 7 bases and J by 4 bases, with 13 bases between them. The CDR3 totals 13 residues. Germline CDR1 is ENHRY and CDR2 is SYGVKD. CDR3 nucleotide sequence: TGTGCCATCAAGAAGGGAATACGCACTGAAGCTTTCTTT. Amino acids: CAIKKGIRTEAFF.

This clonotype has a count of ten or more. The chain has TRBV3-1 and TRBJ2-1; 8 nucleotides align to TRBD2. V dropped 4 bases and J dropped 9; count of bases not matched to a gene: 5. Germline loops: CDR1 LGHDT, CDR2 YNNKEL (reference sequence). The CDR3 runs to 13 residues. The CDR3 coding sequence is TGTGCCAGCAGCCCGGGACTAGAGGGTGAGCAGTTCTTC. Translation gives CASSPGLEGEQFF.

This clonotype was seen many times. The chain couples TRBV20-1 to TRBJ1-1; TRBD1 might be the D (6 bases). Germline CDR1 reads DFQATT; CDR2 reads SNEGSKA (reference sequence). Deletions cut 5 bases from V and 3 bases from J, with 19 bases between. This CDR3 is 15 amino acids long. In DNA form, the CDR3 reads TGCAGTGCTCCGGTCGGGGGGCAGGCATACACTGAAGCTTTCTTT. The encoded protein is CSAPVGGQAYTEAFF.

This clonotype was observed at least ten times. The genes are TRBV12-3 or TRBV12-4 and TRBJ2-7, with a possible D match to TRBD2 (5 bases). V lost 3 bases, J lost 2 bases, and 11 bases lay in between. This CDR3 comprises 14 residues. The CDR3 spells CASSFNEGPYEQYF. DNA for the CDR3: TGTGCCAGCAGTTTTAACGAGGGTCCCTACGAGCAGTACTTC.

The sample holds many counts of this clonotype. This rearrangement joins TRBV9 to TRBJ2-1; no reliable D call. Trimming took 0 bases from V and 4 from J, leaving 11 bases between them. CDR1 and CDR2 (germline): SGDLS, YYNGEE. This CDR3 comprises 15 residues. CDR3 sequence reads: CASSVGRYLYNEQFF. The CDR3 DNA sequence: TGTGCCAGCAGCGTAGGAAGGTATCTTTACAATGAGCAGTTCTTC.